This is a list of T cell receptor beta chains from one sample in a study of tumor and adjacent non-tumor tissue in lung cancer. TCRdb reanalysed the multiplex PCR reads using MiXCR and keeps one entry per CDR3 protein. The table includes 60,000 to 85,000 distinct CDR3 sequences, 76% detected once. Sequencing used distant non-tumor lung tissue. Receptors were obtained from a man in his 70s with non-small cell lung cancer. Both conserved end residues are trimmed from each CDR3.

j_call	v_call	cdr3_aa
TRBJ2-3	TRBV5-1	ASSSGGYTDTQY
TRBJ2-1	TRBV5-4	TSSLSGEEQF
TRBJ1-2	TRBV11-3	ASSLEQGRTYGYT
TRBJ1-4	TRBV12-5	ASQAVMGEKLF
TRBJ1-5	TRBV6-2/TRBV6-3	ASSYSIGGTKASNQPQH
TRBJ1-6	TRBV4-2	ASSQVGLLESPLH
TRBJ2-5	TRBV28	ASSSNVYRAAENQY
TRBJ1-6	TRBV30	VWIAPGSWNSPLH
TRBJ2-7	TRBV12-3/TRBV12-4	TSRTSNEQY
TRBJ2-7	TRBV11-1	VSSTRVAEYEQY
TRBJ2-7	TRBV6-1	ASRGQVDSYEQY
TRBJ2-3	TRBV29-1	SAEVIGSTDTQY
TRBJ2-6	TRBV6-6	ASNSGTGFSGGVNVLT
TRBJ2-7	TRBV11-3	ASNSMTGAHEQY
TRBJ2-5	TRBV20-1	RARDREGKGETQY
TRBJ1-1	TRBV5-6	ASSLGPGEGVTAF
TRBJ1-5	TRBV20-1	NAQIPRDNQQQH
TRBJ2-1	TRBV11-2	ASSRGPAGGNEQF
TRBJ2-1	TRBV4-3	ASSPGTGIYNEQF
TRBJ2-3	TRBV5-6	ASSFEDTQY
TRBJ2-3	TRBV11-3	ARTRREVRTDTQY
TRBJ2-1	TRBV10-3	AISSNSSRGGIYNEQS